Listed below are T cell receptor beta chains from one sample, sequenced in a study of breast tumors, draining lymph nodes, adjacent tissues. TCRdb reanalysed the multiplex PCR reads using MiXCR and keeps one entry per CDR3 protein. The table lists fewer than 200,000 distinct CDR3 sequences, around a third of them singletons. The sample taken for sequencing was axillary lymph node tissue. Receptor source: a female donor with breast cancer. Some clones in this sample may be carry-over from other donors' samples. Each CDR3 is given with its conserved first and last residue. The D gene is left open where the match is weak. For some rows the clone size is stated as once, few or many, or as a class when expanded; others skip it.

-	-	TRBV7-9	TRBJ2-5	TGTGCCAGCAGCTTAATGCAAGAGACCCAGTACTTC	CASSLMQETQYF
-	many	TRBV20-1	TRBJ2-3	TGCAGTCAAAAGGGGCAGGGCGGGGTGGGAGATACGCAGTATTTT	CSQKGQGGVGDTQYF
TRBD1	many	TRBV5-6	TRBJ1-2	TGTGCCAGCAGCTTTAGGACAGGGCTCTATGGCTACACCTTC	CASSFRTGLYGYTF
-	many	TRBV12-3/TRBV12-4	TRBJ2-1	TGTGCCAGCAGTTTGTGGAGTGGCAATGAGCAGTTCTTC	CASSLWSGNEQFF
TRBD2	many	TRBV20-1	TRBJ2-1	TGCAGTGCTAGGCACCTAGCGGGAGGCCGGGCTGAGCAGTTCTTC	CSARHLAGGRAEQFF
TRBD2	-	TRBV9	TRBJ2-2	TGTGCCAGCAGAGACCATGGACTAGCCGGGGAGCTGTTTTTT	CASRDHGLAGELFF
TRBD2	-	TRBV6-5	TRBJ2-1	TGTGCCAGCAGTTATAGCGGGCCGAATGAGCAGTTCTTC	CASSYSGPNEQFF
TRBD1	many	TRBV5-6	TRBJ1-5	TGTGCCAGCAGCCGCCGGGACAGGGCCTATAGCAATCAGCCCCAGCATTTT	CASSRRDRAYSNQPQHF
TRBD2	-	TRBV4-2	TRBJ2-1	TGTGCCAGCAGCCAAGACTCGGACGGGACTAGCGATCACAATGAGCAGTCCTTC	CASSQDSDGTSDHNEQSF
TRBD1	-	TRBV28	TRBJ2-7	TGTGCCAGCAGTTTTCGGGGCAGGGGGCCGGGAGAGCAGTACTTC	CASSFRGRGPGEQYF
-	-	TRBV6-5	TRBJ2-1	TGTGCCAGCAGTTACTCGTCGGCGGGAAATGGGGGCGGGGAGCAGTTCTTC	CASSYSSAGNGGGEQFF
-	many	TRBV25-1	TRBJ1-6	TGTGCCAGCACCCAGGAAGGTAATTCACCCCTCCACTTT	CASTQEGNSPLHF
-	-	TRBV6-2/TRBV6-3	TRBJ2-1	TGTGCCAGCAAAAGGACTACCAATGAGCAGTTCTTC	CASKRTTNEQFF
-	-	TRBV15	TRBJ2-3	TGTGCCACCAGCAGGGAGGGTAGCAGGAGCCTCACAGATACGCAGTATTTT	CATSREGSRSLTDTQYF
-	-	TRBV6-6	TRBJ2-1	-	CASSIYLCSVGHNNEQFF
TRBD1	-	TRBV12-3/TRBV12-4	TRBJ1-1	TGTGCCAGCAGTCGAGGACAGGGCGCTGAAGCTTTCTTT	CASSRGQGAEAFF
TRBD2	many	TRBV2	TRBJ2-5	TGTGCCAGCAGCGATCTAGCGGGGGAAGAGACCCAGTACTTC	CASSDLAGEETQYF
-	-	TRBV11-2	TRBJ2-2	TGTGCCAGCAGCTTTGAGGGAGTGGGCACCGGGGAGCTGTTTTTT	CASSFEGVGTGELFF
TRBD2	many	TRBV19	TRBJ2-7	TGTGCCAGTAGTCACCGACTAGCGCCCTACGAGCAGTACTTC	CASSHRLAPYEQYF
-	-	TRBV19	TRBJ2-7	TGTGCCAGTAGTAGAAACAGGGATGGGTCCTACGAGCAGTACTTC	CASSRNRDGSYEQYF
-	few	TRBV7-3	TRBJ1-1	TGTGCCAGCAGCCCCACGGGGGAGTCCACTGAAGCTTTCTTT	CASSPTGESTEAFF
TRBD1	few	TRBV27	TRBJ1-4	TGTGCCAGCAGTTCCCGGGACAGGGTACCGCTCCTGCCTAATGAAAAACTGTTTTTT	CASSSRDRVPLLPNEKLFF
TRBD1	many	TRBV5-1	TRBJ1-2	TGCGCCAGCAGCTTGACCGGACAGGGGGAGTTCTGGGGCTACACCTTC	CASSLTGQGEFWGYTF
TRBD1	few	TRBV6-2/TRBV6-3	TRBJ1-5	TGTGCCAGCAAGGACAGGGGATATCAGCCCCAGCATTTT	CASKDRGYQPQHF
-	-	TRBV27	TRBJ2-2	TGTGCCAGCAGGACGACTAGTTCTCTAACCGGGGAGCTGTTTTTT	CASRTTSSLTGELFF
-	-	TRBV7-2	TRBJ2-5	TGTGCCAGCAGGGGGGGAGTCCAAGAGACCCAGTACTTC	CASRGGVQETQYF
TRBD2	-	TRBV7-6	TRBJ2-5	TGTGCCAGCAGCTCCCTCCGCGGGGGGGTAGAGACCCAGTACTTC	CASSSLRGGVETQYF
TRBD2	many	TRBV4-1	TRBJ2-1	TGCGCCAGCAGCCAAGATAGGAGCGGGAGAAGGCAGGTCTACAATGAGCAGTTCTTC	CASSQDRSGRRQVYNEQFF
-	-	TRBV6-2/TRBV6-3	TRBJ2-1	TGTGCCAGCAGGCCCCCTCCACCCCAGGGTGGTAATGAGCAGTTCTTC	CASRPPPPQGGNEQFF
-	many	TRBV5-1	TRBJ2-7	TGCGCCAGCAGCTCCTCCTCGGGGGCAACCTACGAGCAGTACTTC	CASSSSSGATYEQYF
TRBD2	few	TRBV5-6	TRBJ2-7	TGTGCCAGCAGCCGGGGGCGGGGACTAGCGGTCTACGAGCAGTACTTC	CASSRGRGLAVYEQYF
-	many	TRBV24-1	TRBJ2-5	TGTGCCACCGGGGATCTCTCAACAGGGTCAGAGACCCAGTACTTC	CATGDLSTGSETQYF
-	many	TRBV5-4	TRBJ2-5	TGTGCCAGCAGCTTGGCGGGGGAAGCGGAGACCCAGTACTTC	CASSLAGEAETQYF
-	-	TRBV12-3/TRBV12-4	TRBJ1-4	TGTGCCAGCAGCCTGTGGACATCGGATGAAAAACTGTTTTTT	CASSLWTSDEKLFF
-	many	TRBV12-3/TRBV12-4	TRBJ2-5	TGTGCCAGCAGCGTCCGACTACGACGGGAAGAGACCCAGTACTTC	CASSVRLRREETQYF
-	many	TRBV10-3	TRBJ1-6	TGTGCCATCAGTGAGTCACTCCTGCGTTTGTCACCCCTCCACTTT	CAISESLLRLSPLHF
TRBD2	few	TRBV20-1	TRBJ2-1	TGCAGTGCACCGAGCGGGGGGGGGGATGAGCAGTTCTTC	CSAPSGGGDEQFF
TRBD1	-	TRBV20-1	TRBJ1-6	TGCGGGGCTAATACCGGGACAGGGGGCAATTCACCCCTCCACTTT	CGANTGTGGNSPLHF
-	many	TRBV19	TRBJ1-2	TGTGCCAGTAGTATAGCCCGGGACGTGGGGGCCCTTCTCTATGGCTACACCTTC	CASSIARDVGALLYGYTF
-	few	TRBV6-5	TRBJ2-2	TGTGCCAGCACCCCTCGGAGGAAGGCCAGTACCGGGGAGCTGTTTTTT	CASTPRRKASTGELFF
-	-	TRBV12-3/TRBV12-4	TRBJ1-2	TGTGCCAGCAGTTTAGTGGGACGGAATCACTATGGCTACACCTTT	CASSLVGRNHYGYTF
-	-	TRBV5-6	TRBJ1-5	TGTGCCAGCAGCTTACAGGGTTCCCTGGAACATCAGCCCCAGCATTTT	CASSLQGSLEHQPQHF
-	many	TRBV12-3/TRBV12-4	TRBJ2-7	TGTGCCAGCAGTTTACAGTACGAGCAGTACTTC	CASSLQYEQYF
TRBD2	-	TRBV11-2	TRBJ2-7	TGTGCCAGCAGGTTAGTTGTAGCGGGGGGCGCCCACGAGCAGTACTTC	CASRLVVAGGAHEQYF
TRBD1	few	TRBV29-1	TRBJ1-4	TGCAGCATCCGACAGGGATCGCATGAAAAACTGTTTTTT	CSIRQGSHEKLFF
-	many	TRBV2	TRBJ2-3	TGTGCCAGCAGTGACAGCGGTAGCACAGATACGCAGTATTTT	CASSDSGSTDTQYF
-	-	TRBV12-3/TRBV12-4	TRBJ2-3	TGTGCCAACACGGACGGTAACACAGATACGCAGTATTTT	CANTDGNTDTQYF
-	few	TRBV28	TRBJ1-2	TGTGCCAGCAGGGCCGGAGAACCGTATGGCTACACCTTC	CASRAGEPYGYTF
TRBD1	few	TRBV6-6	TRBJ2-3	TGTGCCAGCAGTCACCGACACCCGGGACAGGGGGCCGCAGATACGCAGTATTTT	CASSHRHPGQGAADTQYF
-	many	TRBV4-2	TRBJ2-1	TGTGCCAGCAGCCACCGGGACAATGAGCAGTTCTTC	CASSHRDNEQFF